One sample yielded the 24 T cell receptor beta chains listed below, sequenced in a study of shared clonotypes between healthy human individuals. The method was immunoSEQ multiplex PCR; TCRdb's version includes in-frame clones alone and lacks a portion of them. Among around 83,000 clones listed, over 55% were seen once. Sequenced input: memory CD8+ T cells sorted from blood. Subset of the sample: CD45RO+ cells pooled with CCR7-negative TemRA cells. These receptors all stem from a man aged 25-40 years in good health.

This rearrangement joins TRBV9 to TRBJ2-2; D unclear. This CDR3 is 13 amino acids long. Trimming cost V 4 bases and J 6 bases, with 10 bases left between them. Per germline, CDR1 SGDLS and CDR2 YYNGEE. This CDR3 reads CASSSGRAGELFF. CDR3 bases: TGTGCCAGCAGCTCCGGTAGGGCCGGGGAGCTGTTTTTT. Full variable domain (rest looked up from reference TRBV9 and TRBJ2-2): DSGVTQTPKHLITATGQRVTLRCSPRSGDLSVYWYQQSLDQGLQFLIQYYNGEERAKGNILERFSAQQFPDLHSELNLSSLELGDSALYFCASSSGRAGELFFGEGSRLTVL.

The chain recombines TRBV5-4 with TRBJ2-7; TRBD2 agrees at 12 bases. Unmatched junction bases numbered 4, after V lost 4 bases and J lost 5 bases. Germline V CDR1 and CDR2: SGHNT, YYREEE (reference sequence). The CDR3 is 14 amino acids. The CDR3 loop is CASSRLAGEHEQYF. CDR3 nucleotides: TGTGCCAGCAGCCGACTAGCGGGAGAACACGAGCAGTACTTC.

V usage is TRBV7-9 and J usage is TRBJ2-1; no clear D gene. CDR1 and CDR2 from the germline V gene are SEHNR and FQNEAQ (reference sequence). V was pared by 4 bases and J by 13 bases, with 8 bases between. The length of the CDR3 is 10 residues. CDR3 sequence reads: CASSSTRQFF. The CDR3 coding sequence is TGTGCCAGCAGCTCAACCCGACAGTTCTTC.

This chain joins TRBV7-9 and TRBJ2-2; no reliable D call. Trimming shortened V by 8 bases and J by 2 bases, and 6 bases separated the two germline ends. Looked up from germline, CDR1 is SEHNR and CDR2 is FQNEAQ (reference sequence). The CDR3 totals 12 residues. The CDR3 nucleotides are TGTGCCAGCTTCACAAACACCGGGGAGCTGTTTTTT. Translated: CASFTNTGELFF. The full variable domain, rest sourced from reference TRBV7-9 and TRBJ2-2, is DTGVSQNPRHKITKRGQNVTFRCDPISEHNRLYWYRQTLGQGPEFLTYFQNEAQLEKSRLLSDRFSAERPKGSFSTLEIQRTEQGDSAMYLCASFTNTGELFFGEGSRLTVL.

This clone was counted only a few times. The chain carries TRBV7-6 and TRBJ2-1; either TRBD1 or TRBD2 may fit D (5 bases each). Germline lookup yields CDR1 SGHVS and CDR2 FNYEAQ. Deletions cut 1 base from V and 6 bases from J, with 13 bases between. This CDR3 region has 15 residues. The CDR3 DNA is TGTGCCAGCAGCTTAGAAGTCGGGGACCTCAATGAGCAGTTCTTC. Its translation: CASSLEVGDLNEQFF.

V and J are TRBV29-1 and TRBJ2-1; D is unresolved. The CDR3 totals 12 residues. Per the germline V gene, CDR1 is SQVTM and CDR2 is ANQGSEA. Deletions cut 6 bases from V and 7 bases from J, with 13 bases between. CDR3 sequence: CSVGWMGNEQFF. CDR3 DNA: TGCAGCGTGGGGTGGATGGGGAATGAGCAGTTCTTC.

This sequence joins TRBV28 and TRBJ1-4; D is possibly TRBD1 (6 bases). Germline CDR1 is MDHEN and CDR2 is SYDVKM. V was shortened by 3 bases and J by 7 bases, with 15 bases between the two germline ends. This CDR3 has 15 amino acids. Here the CDR3 reads CASSLHRVGGEKLFF. The CDR3 DNA is TGTGCCAGCAGTTTGCACAGGGTAGGAGGTGAAAAACTGTTTTTT.

The rearrangement joins TRBV29-1 to TRBJ2-1; 12 bases fit TRBD1. The V gene's germline CDR1 is SQVTM and CDR2 ANQGSEA. V lost 7 bases to trimming and J lost 6 bases; unmatched junction nucleotides: 1. The CDR3 spans 12 residues. The CDR3, as DNA: TGCAGCGCGGGACAGGGGGCCAATGAGCAGTTCTTC. It translates to CSAGQGANEQFF.

This clone was seen only a few times. The rearrangement joins TRBV5-4 to TRBJ1-2; tentative D call: TRBD1 (6 bases). CDR1 and CDR2 from the germline V gene are SGHNT and YYREEE (reference sequence). V was trimmed by 4 bases and J by 2 bases, leaving 12 bases between them. There are 14 residues in the CDR3. CDR3: CASSDRPGNYGYTF. CDR3 sequence (DNA): TGTGCCAGCAGCGACAGGCCGGGAAACTATGGCTACACCTTC.

V and J are TRBV5-4 and TRBJ1-5; 8 nucleotides line up with TRBD1. CDR1 and CDR2 from the germline V gene are SGHNT and YYREEE (reference sequence). V was clipped by 1 base and J by 6 bases; unmatched bases: 6. This CDR3 comprises 15 residues. The CDR3 reads CASSLRTGITQPQHF. The CDR3 DNA sequence: TGTGCCAGCAGCTTGAGGACAGGGATTACTCAGCCCCAGCATTTT.

The chain is built from TRBV25-1 and TRBJ2-1; perhaps TRBD1 as D (6 bases). Looked up from germline, CDR1 is MGHDK and CDR2 is SYGVNS. V was cut by 6 bases and J by 7 bases, with 10 bases left in between. This CDR3 contains 12 residues. CDR3 region: CASRTGGNEQFF. The CDR3 DNA sequence: TGTGCCAGCAGGACAGGCGGGAATGAGCAGTTCTTC.

V and J are TRBV5-4 and TRBJ1-1; D might be TRBD1 (5 bases). V was cut by 5 bases and J by 2 bases, with 16 bases left in between. Germline V gives CDR1 SGHNT, CDR2 YYREEE (reference sequence). This CDR3 has 15 amino acids. This chain's CDR3 is CASSQQAILNTEAFF. The CDR3 coding sequence is TGTGCCAGCAGTCAACAGGCAATTTTAAACACTGAAGCTTTCTTT. Together with reference TRBV5-4 and TRBJ1-1, the CDR3 gives the full variable domain: ETGVTQSPTHLIKTRGQQVTLRCSSQSGHNTVSWYQQALGQGPQFIFQYYREEENGRGNFPPRFSGLQFPNYSSELNVNALELDDSALYLCASSQQAILNTEAFFGQGTRLTVV.

This clone has more than one count but fewer than ten. The chain has TRBV19 and TRBJ2-2, with D perhaps matching TRBD2 (6 bases). Trimming took 4 bases from V and 7 from J, leaving 13 bases between them. Germline CDR1 reads LNHDA; CDR2 reads SQIVND (reference sequence). This CDR3 is 14 amino acids long. The CDR3 loop is CASSNREFSGELFF. Written as DNA, the CDR3 is TGTGCCAGTAGTAACCGGGAGTTTAGCGGGGAGCTGTTTTTT.

This clone has only a few counts. V usage is TRBV15 and J usage is TRBJ2-7; 11 bases map to TRBD1. The junction had 9 bases not matched to a gene; V was cut back by 0 bases and J by 5 bases. CDR1 is LNHNV, CDR2 YYDKDF, per germline (reference sequence). This CDR3 has 17 amino acids. The CDR3 region is CATSRDLGGQGADEQYF. In DNA form, the CDR3 reads TGTGCCACCAGCAGAGATCTAGGAGGACAGGGGGCCGACGAGCAGTACTTC.

This chain joins TRBV7-2 and TRBJ1-4, with unresolved D. This CDR3 is built from 16 residues. V lost 5 bases to trimming and J lost 4 bases, with 17 bases between them. The germline CDR1 and CDR2 sequences are SGHTA and FQGNSA. The CDR3 coding sequence is TGTGCCAGCAGCCTTAATAACCAGGAGCTTAATGAAAAACTGTTTTTT. Its translation: CASSLNNQELNEKLFF.

This clone was observed a handful of times. The rearrangement uses TRBV18 and TRBJ2-1; the match to TRBD2 covers 8 bases. The CDR3 contains 17 residues. The V gene end was trimmed by 0 bases and the J gene end by 4 bases; junction bases not matched to a gene: 8. The germline V gene has CDR1 KGHSH and CDR2 LQKENI. CDR3 bases: TGTGCCAGCTCACCACCGGGGGTAGCGGGACCATACAATGAGCAGTTCTTC. Translation gives CASSPPGVAGPYNEQFF. The whole variable domain, remainder taken from reference TRBV18 and TRBJ2-1, is NAGVMQNPRHLVRRRGQEARLRCSPMKGHSHVYWYRQLPEEGLKFMVYLQKENIIDESGMPKERFSAEFPKEGPSILRIQQVVRGDSAAYFCASSPPGVAGPYNEQFFGPGTRLTVL.

The chain combines TRBV30 with TRBJ1-1; no clear D. CDR3 size: 16 residues. The germline V and J ends were trimmed by 1 base and 0 bases, with 15 bases remaining between them. Germline loops: CDR1 GTSNPN, CDR2 SVGIG (reference sequence). The CDR3 region has the DNA TGTGCCTGGAGTGAGGGTTATCGAGGGATGAACACTGAAGCTTTCTTT. Residues: CAWSEGYRGMNTEAFF.

The chain joins TRBV30 to TRBJ2-7; D may be TRBD2 (5 bases). V lost 1 base and J lost 5, with 6 bases in between. The germline gives CDR1 GTSNPN, CDR2 SVGIG (reference sequence). The CDR3 runs to 11 residues. This CDR3 is CAWSAGNEQYF. As DNA, the CDR3 is TGTGCCTGGAGTGCCGGGAACGAGCAGTACTTC.

The rearrangement links TRBV11-2 to TRBJ2-4; 8 nucleotides line up with TRBD2. J was trimmed by 6 bases and V by 7 bases; bases with no gene match: 2. Looked up from germline, CDR1 is SGHAT and CDR2 is FQNNGV. CDR3 length: 12 amino acids. The CDR3 region is CASTAGGNIQYF. CDR3 nucleotide sequence: TGTGCCAGCACGGCGGGGGGAAACATTCAGTACTTC.

This clone was counted between two and nine times. The same CDR3 is also encoded by other DNA sequences in this sample. The chain recombines TRBV7-3 with TRBJ2-1; 12 nucleotides match TRBD2. With V trimmed by 4 bases and J by 4 bases, 2 bases remained unmatched. CDR3 length equals 15 residues. Germline lookup yields CDR1 SGHTA and CDR2 FQGTGA. The CDR3 here is CASSSGLAGYNEQFF. CDR3 nucleotide sequence: TGTGCCAGCAGCTCTGGACTAGCGGGGTACAATGAGCAGTTCTTC.

This clone appeared a single time. J is TRBJ1-2 and V is TRBV27; possible D gene TRBD1, 5 bases. This CDR3 is 13 amino acids long. Germline V gene data show CDR1 as MNHEY and CDR2 as SMNVEV (reference sequence). V was cut by 0 bases and J by 4 bases, with 6 bases left in between. The CDR3 bases are TGTGCCAGCAGTTTATCTGGGGCCTATGGCTACACCTTC. Protein sequence: CASSLSGAYGYTF.

V and J are TRBV15 and TRBJ2-6, with D perhaps TRBD2 (5 bases). CDR3 length equals 15 residues. CDR1 and CDR2 (germline): LNHNV, YYDKDF (reference sequence). V was cut by 5 bases and J by 0 bases, with 8 bases left in between. The chain's CDR3 is CATSPEGSGANVLTF. For the CDR3, the DNA is TGTGCCACCAGCCCAGAGGGCTCTGGGGCCAACGTCCTGACTTTC.

This clone has at least ten counts. The V gene is TRBV28, the J gene TRBJ2-3; weak D call: TRBD1 (5 bases). V was cut by 6 bases and J by 2 bases, with 18 bases left in between. The CDR3 sequence is 16 residues long. The germline V gene encodes CDR1 MDHEN and CDR2 SYDVKM. The DNA for the CDR3 is TGTGCCAGCAGCTACCTGACAGAAGAGGACACAGATACGCAGTATTTT. Translating it yields CASSYLTEEDTDTQYF.

This clone turned up a few times. CDR3 region: CASSQQGQDNQPQHF. The CDR3 nucleotides read TGTGCCAGCAGTCAGCAGGGCCAGGACAATCAGCCCCAGCATTTT. The rearrangement joins TRBV25-1 to TRBJ1-5; possibly TRBD1 for D (5 bases). Germline-derived CDR1 and CDR2 are MGHDK and SYGVNS. This CDR3 spans 15 amino acids. Trimming stripped 5 bases from V and 3 bases from J, with 14 bases between.